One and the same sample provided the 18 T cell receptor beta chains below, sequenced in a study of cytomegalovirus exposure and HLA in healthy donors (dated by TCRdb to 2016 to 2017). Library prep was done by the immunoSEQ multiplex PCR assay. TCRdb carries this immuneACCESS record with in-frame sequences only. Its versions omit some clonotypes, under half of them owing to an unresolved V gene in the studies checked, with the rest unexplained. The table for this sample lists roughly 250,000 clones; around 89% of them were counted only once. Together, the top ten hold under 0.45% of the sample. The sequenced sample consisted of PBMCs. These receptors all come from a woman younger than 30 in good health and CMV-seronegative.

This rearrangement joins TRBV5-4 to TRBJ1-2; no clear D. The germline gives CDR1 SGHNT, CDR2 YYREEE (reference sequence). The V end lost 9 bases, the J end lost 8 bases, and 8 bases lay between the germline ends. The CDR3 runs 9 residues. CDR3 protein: CATGDGYTF. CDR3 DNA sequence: TGTGCCACCGGAGACGGCTACACCTTC.

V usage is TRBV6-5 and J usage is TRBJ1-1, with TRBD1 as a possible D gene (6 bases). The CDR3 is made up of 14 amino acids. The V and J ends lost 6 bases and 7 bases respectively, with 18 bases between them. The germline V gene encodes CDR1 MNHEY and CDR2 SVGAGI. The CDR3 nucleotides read TGTGCCAGCAGCAACAATACAGGGACGGTTGAAGCTTTCTTT. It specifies CASSNNTGTVEAFF.

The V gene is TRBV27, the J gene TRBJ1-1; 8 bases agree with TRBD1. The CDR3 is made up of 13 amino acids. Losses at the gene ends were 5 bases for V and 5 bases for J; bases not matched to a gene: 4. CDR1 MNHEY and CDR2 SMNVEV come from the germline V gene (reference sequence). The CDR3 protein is CASSGQGRTEAFF. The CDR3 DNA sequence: TGTGCCAGCAGTGGACAGGGACGTACTGAAGCTTTCTTT.

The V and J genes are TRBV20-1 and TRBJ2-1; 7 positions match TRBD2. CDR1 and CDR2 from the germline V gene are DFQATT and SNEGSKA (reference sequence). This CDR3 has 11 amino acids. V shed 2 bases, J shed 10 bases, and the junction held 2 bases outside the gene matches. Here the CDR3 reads CSARKLAEQFF. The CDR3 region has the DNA TGCAGTGCTAGAAAACTAGCGGAGCAGTTCTTC.

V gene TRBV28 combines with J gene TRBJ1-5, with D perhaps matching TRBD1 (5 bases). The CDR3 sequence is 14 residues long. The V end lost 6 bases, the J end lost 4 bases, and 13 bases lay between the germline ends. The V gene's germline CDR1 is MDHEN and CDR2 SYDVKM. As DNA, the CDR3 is TGTGCCAGCAGCCCAGACAGATTTAATCAGCCCCAGCATTTT. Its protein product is CASSPDRFNQPQHF.

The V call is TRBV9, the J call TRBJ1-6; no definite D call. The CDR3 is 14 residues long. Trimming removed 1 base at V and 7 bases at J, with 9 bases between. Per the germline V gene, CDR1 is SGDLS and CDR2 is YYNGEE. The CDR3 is CASSVRSGNSPLHF. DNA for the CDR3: TGTGCCAGCAGCGTACGTTCGGGGAATTCACCCCTCCACTTT. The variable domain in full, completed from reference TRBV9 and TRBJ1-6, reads DSGVTQTPKHLITATGQRVTLRCSPRSGDLSVYWYQQSLDQGLQFLIQYYNGEERAKGNILERFSAQQFPDLHSELNLSSLELGDSALYFCASSVRSGNSPLHFGNGTRLTVT.

CDR3 nucleotides: TGTGCCTCAGCTGGAGGGCACACCCTCCCAAACTATGGCTACACCTTC. Residues: CASAGGHTLPNYGYTF. The chain couples TRBV30 to TRBJ1-2; D gene unclear. V lost 7 bases to trimming and J lost 2 bases, with 23 bases between them. The CDR3 consists of 16 residues. The germline gives CDR1 GTSNPN, CDR2 SVGIG (reference sequence).

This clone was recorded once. CDR3 sequence: CASRTGTGWGYTF. The DNA of the CDR3 is TGTGCCAGCAGGACCGGGACAGGGTGGGGCTACACCTTC. This chain connects TRBV11-3 to TRBJ1-2, with 9 bases matching TRBD1. Trimming took 6 bases from V and 8 from J; bases not matched to a gene: 7. The CDR3 sequence is 13 residues long. Germline values: CDR1 SGHNT, CDR2 YENEEA.

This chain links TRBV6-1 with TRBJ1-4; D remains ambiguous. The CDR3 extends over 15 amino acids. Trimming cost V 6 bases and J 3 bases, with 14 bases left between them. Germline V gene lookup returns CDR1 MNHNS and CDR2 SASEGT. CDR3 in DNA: TGTGCCAGCAGGGATGCCGGGTTAGCTAATGAAAAACTGTTTTTT. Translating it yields CASRDAGLANEKLFF.

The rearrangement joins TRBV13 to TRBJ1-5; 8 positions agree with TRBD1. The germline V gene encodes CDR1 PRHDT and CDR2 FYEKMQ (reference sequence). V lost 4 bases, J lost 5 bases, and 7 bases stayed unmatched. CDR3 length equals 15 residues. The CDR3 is CASSSSDRADQPQHF. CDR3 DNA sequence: TGTGCCAGCAGCTCATCGGACAGGGCTGATCAGCCCCAGCATTTT. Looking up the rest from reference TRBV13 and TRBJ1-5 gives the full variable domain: AAGVIQSPRHLIKEKRETATLKCYPIPRHDTVYWYQQGPGQDPQFLISFYEKMQSDKGSIPDRFSAQQFSDYHSELNMSSLELGDSALYFCASSSSDRADQPQHFGDGTRLSIL.

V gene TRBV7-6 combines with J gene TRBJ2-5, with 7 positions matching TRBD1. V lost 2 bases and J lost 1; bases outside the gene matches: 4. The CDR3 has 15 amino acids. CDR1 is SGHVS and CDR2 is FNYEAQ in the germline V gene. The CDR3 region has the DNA TGTGCCAGCAGCTTAATTCGGACAGGCCAAGAGACCCAGTACTTC. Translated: CASSLIRTGQETQYF.

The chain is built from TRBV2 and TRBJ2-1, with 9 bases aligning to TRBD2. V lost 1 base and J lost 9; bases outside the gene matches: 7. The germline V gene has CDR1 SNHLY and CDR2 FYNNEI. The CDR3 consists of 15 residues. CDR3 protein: CASSEGLAGFIEQFF. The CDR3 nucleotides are TGTGCCAGCAGTGAAGGGCTAGCGGGGTTTATTGAGCAGTTCTTC.

CDR3 sequence (DNA): TGTGCCAGCAGCATCCTAGCGGGTGAGCAGTTCTTC. Amino acid sequence: CASSILAGEQFF. This sequence joins TRBV6-1 and TRBJ2-1; 8 positions match TRBD2. CDR3 length: 12 residues. J was trimmed by 9 bases and V by 6 bases; bases with no gene match: 4. Germline loops: CDR1 MNHNS, CDR2 SASEGT.

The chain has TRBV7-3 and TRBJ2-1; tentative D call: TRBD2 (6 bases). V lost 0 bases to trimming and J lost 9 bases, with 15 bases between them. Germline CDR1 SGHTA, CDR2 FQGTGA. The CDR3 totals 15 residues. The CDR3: CASSLTLATNSEQFF. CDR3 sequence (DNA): TGTGCCAGCAGCTTAACGCTAGCGACGAACAGTGAGCAGTTCTTC.

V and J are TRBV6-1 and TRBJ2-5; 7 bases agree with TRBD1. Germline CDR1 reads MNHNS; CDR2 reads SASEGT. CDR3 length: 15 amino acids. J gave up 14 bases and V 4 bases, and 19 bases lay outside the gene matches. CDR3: CASSGPGQPFFVTYF. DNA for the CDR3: TGTGCCAGCAGTGGCCCGGGACAGCCTTTTTTCGTCACTTACTTC.

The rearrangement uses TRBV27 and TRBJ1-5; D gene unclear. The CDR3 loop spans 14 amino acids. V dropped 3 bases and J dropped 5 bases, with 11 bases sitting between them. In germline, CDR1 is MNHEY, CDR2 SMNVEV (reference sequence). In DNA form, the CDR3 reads TGTGCCAGCAGTTTGTCCGAGGTGGATCAGCCCCAGCATTTT. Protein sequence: CASSLSEVDQPQHF.

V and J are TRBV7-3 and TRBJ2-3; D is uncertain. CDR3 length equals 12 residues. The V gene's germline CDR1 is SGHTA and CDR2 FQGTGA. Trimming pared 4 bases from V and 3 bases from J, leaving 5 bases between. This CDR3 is CASSSETDTQYF. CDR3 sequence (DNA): TGTGCCAGCAGCTCGGAGACAGATACGCAGTATTTT.

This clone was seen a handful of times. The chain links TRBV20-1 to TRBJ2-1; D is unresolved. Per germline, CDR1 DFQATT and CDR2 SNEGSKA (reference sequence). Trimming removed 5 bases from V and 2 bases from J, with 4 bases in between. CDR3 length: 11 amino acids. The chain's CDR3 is CSAVAYNEQFF. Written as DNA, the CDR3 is TGCAGTGCTGTAGCCTACAATGAGCAGTTCTTC.